These T cell receptor beta chains were read from a single sample in a study of blood T cell repertoires in COVID-19. Sequencing was performed with immunoSEQ multiplex PCR; in TCRdb, only in-frame clones are kept and a portion is missing. The table includes fewer than 95,000 clones, less than 85% detected once. Source material: peripheral blood. These receptors were obtained from a human donor in a cohort sampled during active COVID-19. The CDR3 runs from the conserved cysteine through the conserved F or W. The D gene is left open where the match is weak.

D gene	V gene	J gene	CDR3 DNA	CDR3 protein
TRBD1	TRBV20-1	TRBJ1-3	TGCAGTGCTAGTCAGTTAACCTGGACAGGGTCTGGAAACACCATATATTTT	CSASQLTWTGSGNTIYF
NA	TRBV19	TRBJ1-1	TGTGCCAGTAGTCCCCCACAGGGTTGGGTCACTGAAGCTTTCTTT	CASSPPQGWVTEAFF
TRBD1	TRBV7-6	TRBJ1-2	TGTGCCAGCAGCCCGGACAGGGAAGGCTACACCTTC	CASSPDREGYTF
NA	TRBV10-3	TRBJ2-3	TGTGCCATCAGTGATATCGCAGATACGCAGTATTTT	CAISDIADTQYF
TRBD2	TRBV9	TRBJ2-2	TGTGCCAGCAGCGTAGATAGCGGGGGGGTGACCACCGGGGAGCTGTTTTTT	CASSVDSGGVTTGELFF
TRBD2	TRBV29-1	TRBJ2-1	TGCAGCGCTGAGCGGCGGGGGGGTATATACAATGAGCAGTTCTTC	CSAERRGGIYNEQFF
NA	TRBV15	TRBJ2-7	TGTGCCACCAGCAGAGATCGGGTTAACTACGAGCAGTACTTC	CATSRDRVNYEQYF
NA	TRBV19	TRBJ2-4	TGTGCCAGTAGTCGGGGGTCCAAAAACATTCAGTACTTC	CASSRGSKNIQYF
NA	TRBV14	TRBJ1-1	TGTGCCAGCAGCCAAAACAGAGAGAACACTGAAGCTTTCTTT	CASSQNRENTEAFF
TRBD2	TRBV10-3	TRBJ2-1	TGTGCCATCCGTGGGCGGGGGGGGAGGAATGAGCAGTTCTTC	CAIRGRGGRNEQFF
TRBD1	TRBV2	TRBJ1-5	TGTGCCAGCAGTTCGGGACAGGGAAATCAGCCCCAGCATTTT	CASSSGQGNQPQHF
TRBD2	TRBV18	TRBJ2-3	TGTGCCAGCTCACCACCGTCAGCGGGGGCTAGCACAGATACGCAGTATTTT	CASSPPSAGASTDTQYF
TRBD2	TRBV7-3	TRBJ2-1	TGTGCCAGCAGCGTCCAGACTAGCGGGGCGGATAATTTCAATGAGCAGTTCTTC	CASSVQTSGADNFNEQFF
TRBD1	TRBV6-5	TRBJ1-4	TGTGCCAGCAGTTACGACAGGGGGCCAAATGAAAAACTGTTTTTT	CASSYDRGPNEKLFF
NA	TRBV5-5	TRBJ1-5	TGTGCCAGCAGCTTGGCCGGGGGGCTCAATCAGCCCCAGCATTTT	CASSLAGGLNQPQHF
NA	TRBV6-5	TRBJ2-3	TGTGCCAGCAAAAGCGGACGTGATACGCAGTATTTT	CASKSGRDTQYF
TRBD2	TRBV19	TRBJ2-1	TGTGCCAGTAGTCGTTCTAGCGGGGGGGTGGAGAGCTCCTACAATGAGCAGTTCTTC	CASSRSSGGVESSYNEQFF
NA	TRBV3-1/TRBV3-2	TRBJ2-6	TGTGCCAGCAGCCAAGCATCTGGGGCCAACGTCCTGACTTTC	CASSQASGANVLTF
TRBD2	TRBV19	TRBJ2-3	TGTGCCAGTAGTACCAGACTAGCGGGGGGGCCGGAGAGATCCGATACGCAGTATTTT	CASSTRLAGGPERSDTQYF
TRBD1	TRBV2	TRBJ1-3	TGTGCCAGCACCGGACGGACAGGGGGCTCTGGAAACACCATATATTTT	CASTGRTGGSGNTIYF